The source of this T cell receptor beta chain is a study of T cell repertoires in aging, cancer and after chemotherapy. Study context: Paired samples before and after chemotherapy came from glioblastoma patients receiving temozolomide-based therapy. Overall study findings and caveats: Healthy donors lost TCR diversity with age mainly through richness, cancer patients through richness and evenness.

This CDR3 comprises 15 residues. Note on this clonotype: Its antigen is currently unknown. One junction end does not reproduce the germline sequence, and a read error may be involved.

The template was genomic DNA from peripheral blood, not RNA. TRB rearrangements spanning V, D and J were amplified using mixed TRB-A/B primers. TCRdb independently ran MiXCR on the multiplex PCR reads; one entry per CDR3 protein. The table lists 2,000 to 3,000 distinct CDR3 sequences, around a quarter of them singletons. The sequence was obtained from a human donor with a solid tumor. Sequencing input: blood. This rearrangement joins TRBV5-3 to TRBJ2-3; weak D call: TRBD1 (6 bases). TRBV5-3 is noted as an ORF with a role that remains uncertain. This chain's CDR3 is CASSLAGARTDTQYF. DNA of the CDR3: TGCGCCAGCAGCTTGGCAGGGGCGAGGACAGATACGCAGTATTTT.